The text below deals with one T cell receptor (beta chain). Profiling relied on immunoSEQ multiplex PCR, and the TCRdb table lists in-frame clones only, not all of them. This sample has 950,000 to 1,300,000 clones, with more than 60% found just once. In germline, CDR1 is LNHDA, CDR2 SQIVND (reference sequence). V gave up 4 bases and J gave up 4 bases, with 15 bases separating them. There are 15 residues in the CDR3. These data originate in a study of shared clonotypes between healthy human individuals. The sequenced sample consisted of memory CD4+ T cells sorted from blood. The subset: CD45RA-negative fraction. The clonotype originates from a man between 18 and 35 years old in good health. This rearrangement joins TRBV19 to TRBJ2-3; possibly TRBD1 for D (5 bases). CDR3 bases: TGTGCCAGTAGTAAATCCCTCATAGGGGCAGATACGCAGTATTTT. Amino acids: CASSKSLIGADTQYF.